The 30 T cell receptor beta chains below come from one sample, sequenced in a study of T cell responses to AZD1222 COVID-19 vaccine. Some clones are missing from TCRdb's copy, which holds only in-frame ones; the method was immunoSEQ multiplex PCR. The data show about 60,000 clones, with roughly 84% seen just once and about 7% held by the top ten. The sequences come from peripheral blood, collected on day 0 of AZD1222 vaccination. The source of these receptors is an adult in good health.

The rearrangement links TRBV4-1 to TRBJ1-1, with unresolved D. V dropped 0 bases and J dropped 3 bases, with 14 bases sitting between them. The length of the CDR3 is 16 residues. Germline V CDR1 and CDR2: MGHRA, YSYEKL. CDR3 sequence (DNA): TGCGCCAGCAGCCAAGATTCTAAGGTTTTCGACACTGAAGCTTTCTTT. As protein: CASSQDSKVFDTEAFF.

This clone was counted once. A read error may produce the germline difference seen at one junction end. The chain carries TRBV5-1 and TRBJ2-7; D is ambiguous. CDR3 length: 13 amino acids. The germline V gene has CDR1 SGHRS and CDR2 YFSETQ. The chain's CDR3 is CASSSPLSFEQYF. For the CDR3, the DNA is TGCGCCAGCAGCTCACCCCTTTCCTTCGAGCAGTACTTC.

The J gene is TRBJ1-1, the V gene TRBV29-1; 7 nucleotides match TRBD1. The germline CDR1 and CDR2 sequences are SQVTM and ANQGSEA. The junction had 8 bases not matched to a gene; V was cut back by 7 bases and J by 6 bases. This CDR3 is built from 12 residues. DNA of the CDR3: TGCAGCGAATCACAGGGGAGATCTGAAGCTTTCTTT. This sequence encodes CSESQGRSEAFF.

As DNA, the CDR3 is TGTGCCAGCAGTTACTCTTGGAAGGGCAATCAGCCCCAGCATTTT. It translates to CASSYSWKGNQPQHF. V gene TRBV6-2 or TRBV6-3 combines with J gene TRBJ1-5; D is undetermined. The CDR3 length is 15 residues. Trimming removed 0 bases from V and 2 bases from J, with 8 bases in between. Germline V gives CDR1 MNHEY, CDR2 SVGEGT.

The chain links TRBV6-6 to TRBJ2-2; 10 bases align to TRBD1. V shed 6 bases and J 6 bases; nucleotides not matched to a gene: 10. The CDR3 has 16 amino acids. The germline CDR1 and CDR2 sequences are MNHNY and SVGAGI (reference sequence). CDR3 amino acids: CASSTWDRGISGELFF. As DNA, the CDR3 is TGTGCCAGCAGCACCTGGGACAGGGGAATCTCCGGGGAGCTGTTTTTT.

The chain is built from TRBV7-2 and TRBJ2-1; 8 bases align to TRBD1. The CDR3 loop spans 17 amino acids. V dropped 4 bases and J dropped 0; count of bases not matched to a gene: 8. In germline, CDR1 is SGHTA, CDR2 FQGNSA. The CDR3 loop reads CASSSGGRGHSYNEQFF. In DNA, the CDR3 is TGTGCCAGCAGCTCAGGGGGCAGGGGCCACTCCTACAATGAGCAGTTCTTC.

CDR3 in amino acids: CASSEETGAIFQTNYGYTF. DNA of the CDR3: TGTGCCAGCAGTGAAGAGACAGGGGCTATCTTCCAAACTAACTATGGCTACACCTTC. The chain carries TRBV6-1 and TRBJ1-2, with 8 bases that match TRBD1. The junction had 13 bases not matched to a gene; V was cut back by 1 base and J by 0 bases. The germline V gene encodes CDR1 MNHNS and CDR2 SASEGT. The CDR3 has 19 amino acids.

The rearrangement uses TRBV7-7 and TRBJ2-1; D may be TRBD2 (6 bases). Germline values: CDR1 SSHAT, CDR2 FNYEAQ (reference sequence). V dropped 1 base and J dropped 9 bases, with 10 bases sitting between them. The CDR3 has 13 amino acids. DNA of the CDR3: TGTGCCAGCAGCTTAGGGCGGGGAGGTGAGCAGTTCTTC. It codes for CASSLGRGGEQFF. The entire variable domain, with the rest obtained from reference TRBV7-7 and TRBJ2-1, is as follows: GAGVSQSPRYKVTKRGQDVTLRCDPISSHATLYWYQQALGQGPEFLTYFNYEAQPDKSGLPSDRFSAERPEGSISTLTIQRTEQRDSAMYRCASSLGRGGEQFFGPGTRLTVL.

The chain uses TRBV24-1 and TRBJ1-6, with D possibly being TRBD1 (5 bases). This CDR3 spans 13 amino acids. Trimming shortened V by 4 bases and J by 11 bases, and 11 bases separated the two germline ends. Germline-derived CDR1 and CDR2 are KGHDR and SFDVKD. The CDR3 sequence: CATSEGDFTPLHF. The CDR3, as DNA: TGTGCCACCAGTGAAGGGGATTTTACACCCCTCCACTTT.

The J gene is TRBJ2-3, the V gene TRBV4-3; D uncertain. The CDR3 runs to 15 residues. Germline CDR1 is LGHNA and CDR2 is YSLEER. V was shortened by 0 bases and J by 2 bases, with 9 bases between the two germline ends. The CDR3 nucleotides read TGCGCCAGCAGCCAAGAGTTTCTTCCCACAGATACGCAGTATTTT. Translating gives CASSQEFLPTDTQYF.

This chain links TRBV5-5 with TRBJ1-3, with D hard to call. Trimming took off 4 bases at V and 4 bases at J, with 12 bases between the two ends. The CDR3 covers 14 residues. Looked up from germline, CDR1 is SGHKS and CDR2 is YYEKEE (reference sequence). The DNA of the CDR3 is TGTGCCAGCAGCGGTCGGCTCTGGGGAAACACCATATATTTT. It yields the protein CASSGRLWGNTIYF.

The chain couples TRBV7-8 to TRBJ1-2; 8 bases line up with TRBD1. The CDR3 has 13 residues. The germline V gene encodes CDR1 SGHVS and CDR2 FQNEAQ. Losses at the gene ends were 5 bases for V and 6 bases for J; bases not matched to a gene: 5. CDR3 in DNA: TGTGCCAGCAGCATTCGGACAGGGAATGGCTACACCTTC. Amino acids: CASSIRTGNGYTF.

This chain uses TRBV7-2 with TRBJ2-7, with no clear D. This CDR3 is 15 amino acids long. Trimming removed 7 bases at V and 2 bases at J, with 18 bases between. Germline V lookup: CDR1 SGHTA, CDR2 FQGNSA. CDR3 protein: CASKVTRVETYEQYF. The DNA of the CDR3 is TGTGCCAGCAAAGTTACCCGCGTAGAAACCTACGAGCAGTACTTC.

The CDR3 reads CASSSTGTANYGYTF. The CDR3 nucleotides read TGTGCCAGTAGTAGTACCGGGACAGCTAACTATGGCTACACCTTC. The chain recombines TRBV19 with TRBJ1-2, with 7 bases that match TRBD1. The germline gives CDR1 LNHDA, CDR2 SQIVND (reference sequence). The V segment lost 4 bases and the J segment 0 bases; nucleotides outside the gene matches: 5. The CDR3 is 15 residues long.

This chain uses TRBV10-3 with TRBJ1-6; D gene ambiguous. Per germline, CDR1 ENHRY and CDR2 SYGVKD. V lost 2 bases and J lost 7, with 9 bases in between. This CDR3 region has 14 residues. CDR3 in DNA: TGTGCCATCAGTGAGACAGCACAGAATTCACCCCTCCACTTT. Encoded protein: CAISETAQNSPLHF.

CDR3 residues: CASSVQGMRGNTIYF. CDR3 DNA: TGTGCCAGCAGCGTCCAGGGAATGAGGGGAAACACCATATATTTT. This chain joins TRBV9 and TRBJ1-3; the D gene is possibly TRBD1 (5 bases). The V end was cut by 2 bases, the J end by 4 bases, with 13 bases between. Germline values: CDR1 SGDLS, CDR2 YYNGEE. This CDR3 contains 15 residues.

This clone was detected only once. This chain links TRBV12-3 or TRBV12-4 with TRBJ1-5, with D tentatively TRBD1 (6 bases). The CDR3 loop spans 13 amino acids. The V end was cut by 2 bases, the J end by 11 bases, with 13 bases between. Here the CDR3 reads CASSLKQGTAQHF. The CDR3 DNA follows: TGTGCCAGCAGTTTAAAACAGGGAACGGCCCAGCATTTT.

The chain links TRBV3-1 (or the pseudogene TRBV3-2) to TRBJ1-5, with TRBD1 matching 7 bases. Germline-derived CDR1 and CDR2 are LGHDT and YNNKEL (reference sequence). V lost 1 base to trimming and J lost 5 bases; unmatched junction nucleotides: 5. The CDR3 runs 15 residues. CDR3 coding DNA: TGTGCCAGCAGCCAAGGGACAGGTAATTATCAGCCCCAGCATTTT. It translates to CASSQGTGNYQPQHF.

The chain has TRBV4-3 and TRBJ1-2, with D tentatively TRBD1 (5 bases). CDR1 is LGHNA, CDR2 YSLEER, per germline. The V gene lost 3 bases and the J gene lost 2 bases, with 13 bases spanning the gap. CDR3 length equals 15 residues. The CDR3 coding sequence is TGCGCCAGCAGCCAGATCAATTGGGGGAACTATGGCTACACCTTC. It translates to CASSQINWGNYGYTF.

This clone has a single count. The chain is built from TRBV29-1 and TRBJ2-3; tentatively, D is TRBD2 (5 bases). This CDR3 spans 13 amino acids. Germline CDR1 reads SQVTM; CDR2 reads ANQGSEA. Trimming pared 4 bases from V and 5 bases from J, leaving 13 bases between. Here the CDR3 reads CSVARGRGDTQYF. The CDR3 nucleotides are TGCAGCGTTGCCCGAGGGCGAGGAGATACGCAGTATTTT.

This clone was counted only a few times. This chain joins TRBV6-6 and TRBJ1-6; 9 nucleotides align to TRBD1. Germline V CDR1 and CDR2: MNHNY, SVGAGI (reference sequence). Trimming at V came to 10 bases and at J to 16 bases, leaving 14 bases not matched to a gene. The CDR3 totals 13 residues. CDR3 in amino acids: CAISPTLGQGLHF. The CDR3 DNA reads as TGTGCCATCTCGCCCACTTTGGGACAGGGACTCCACTTT.

This clone was recorded only once. The CDR3 sequence: CASCPGGQFNEKLFF. The CDR3 region has the DNA TGTGCCAGCTGTCCGGGGGGACAGTTCAATGAAAAACTGTTTTTT. The chain has TRBV6-5 and TRBJ1-4; 7 bases are shared with TRBD1. Per germline, CDR1 MNHEY and CDR2 SVGAGI. The CDR3 sequence is 15 residues long. V shed 8 bases and J 5 bases; nucleotides not matched to a gene: 11.

The rearrangement links TRBV27 to TRBJ1-2; D is possibly TRBD1 (5 bases). Looked up from germline, CDR1 is MNHEY and CDR2 is SMNVEV (reference sequence). This CDR3 contains 18 residues. With 0 bases removed from V and 4 bases from J, the gap between germline ends came to 21 bases. CDR3 in amino acids: CASSLSWSGRGVFYGYTF. The CDR3 DNA is TGTGCCAGCAGTTTATCATGGTCCGGGAGGGGCGTTTTCTATGGCTACACCTTC.

The rearrangement joins TRBV9 to TRBJ2-7; 12 nucleotides match TRBD2. Germline CDR1 reads SGDLS; CDR2 reads YYNGEE. This CDR3 has 16 residues. Trimming removed 3 bases from V and 5 bases from J; junction bases left unmatched: 9. The DNA of the CDR3 is TGTGCCAGCAGCGAGGGGCCGGGACTAGCGGGCCACGAGCAGTACTTC. Its translation is CASSEGPGLAGHEQYF.

CDR3 nucleotide sequence: TGTGCCAGTTACAGCAGCACGGGCAATCAGCCCCAGCATTTT. Translation gives CASYSSTGNQPQHF. The V and J genes are TRBV19 and TRBJ1-5; D not resolved. Germline CDR1 reads LNHDA; CDR2 reads SQIVND (reference sequence). Trimming pared 8 bases from V and 2 bases from J, leaving 13 bases between. The CDR3 length is 14 residues.

The CDR3 DNA follows: TGTGCCAGCAGCTCCACTAGGACCACCGGGGAGCTGTTTTTT. Translated: CASSSTRTTGELFF. The chain combines TRBV5-4 with TRBJ2-2; weak D call: TRBD2 (5 bases). This CDR3 comprises 14 residues. The germline V gene encodes CDR1 SGHNT and CDR2 YYREEE (reference sequence). Trimming stripped 3 bases from V and 4 bases from J, with 10 bases between.

The chain recombines TRBV7-2 with TRBJ2-1, with D perhaps matching TRBD1 or TRBD2 (6 bases each). Trimming pared 2 bases from V and 0 bases from J, leaving 14 bases between. The CDR3 totals 17 residues. The germline CDR1 and CDR2 sequences are SGHTA and FQGNSA. CDR3 in DNA: TGTGCCAGCAGCTTACGGTCGGGGGCAGGCTCCTACAATGAGCAGTTCTTC. This gives the protein CASSLRSGAGSYNEQFF.

The V gene is TRBV11-3, the J gene TRBJ1-3; no clear D gene. The CDR3 runs to 13 residues. Trimming removed 0 bases at V and 7 bases at J, with 7 bases between. CDR1 SGHNT and CDR2 YENEEA come from the germline V gene. CDR3 amino acids: CASSLDGGNTIYF. The CDR3 nucleotides read TGTGCCAGCAGCTTAGACGGCGGGAACACCATATATTTT.

The chain links TRBV9 to TRBJ2-7; 7 bases map to TRBD1. The junction had 5 bases not matched to a gene; V was cut back by 3 bases and J by 2 bases. The CDR3 is made up of 14 amino acids. In germline, CDR1 is SGDLS, CDR2 YYNGEE. The CDR3 region has the DNA TGTGCCAGCAGCGCCGGGACAGAAGCCTACGAGCAGTACTTC. This encodes CASSAGTEAYEQYF.

This chain joins TRBV9 and TRBJ2-7; D is perhaps TRBD2 (6 bases). The length of the CDR3 is 15 residues. Between the trimmed V and J ends, which lost 3 bases and 2 bases, there was a span of 15 bases. Germline-derived CDR1 and CDR2 are SGDLS and YYNGEE. For the CDR3, the DNA is TGTGCCAGCAGCGCCTCCGGGACGGGAGCCTACGAGCAGTACTTC. Protein product: CASSASGTGAYEQYF.